This passage covers 28 T cell receptor beta chains from one sample sequenced in a study of shared clonotypes between healthy human individuals. The naive CD8 subset, CD45RO-negative cells positively selected for CCR7, excluded terminally differentiated effector memory CD45RA+ cells. The table came from immunoSEQ multiplex PCR; TCRdb's copy has only in-frame clones and leaves some out. Of approximately 840,000 clones detected, about 96% appear once; the ten largest clones hold roughly 0.23%. The sequencing sample was made of naive CD8+ T cells sorted from blood. The origin of the receptors is a man younger than 45 in good health.

The chain has TRBV13 and TRBJ2-2; maybe TRBD1 (6 bases). This CDR3 has 17 amino acids. Trimming pared 5 bases from V and 4 bases from J, leaving 20 bases between. Germline CDR1 and CDR2: PRHDT and FYEKMQ (reference sequence). In DNA, the CDR3 is TGTGCCAGCAGCCTCGGGACACCGAACTTGGGCACCGGGGAGCTGTTTTTT. Protein: CASSLGTPNLGTGELFF.

The chain has TRBV18 and TRBJ2-2, with 13 bases lining up with TRBD2. The CDR3 runs to 17 residues. The germline gives CDR1 KGHSH, CDR2 LQKENI. With 6 bases clipped from V and 4 bases from J, the junction kept 8 bases outside the gene matches. CDR3 residues: CASSRTSGGASTGELFF. The CDR3 DNA sequence: TGTGCCAGCTCCAGGACTAGCGGGGGAGCGAGCACCGGGGAGCTGTTTTTT.

The chain has TRBV7-6 and TRBJ2-1, with D possibly matching TRBD1 (6 bases). Germline CDR1 and CDR2: SGHVS and FNYEAQ. The V gene lost 6 bases and the J gene lost 7 bases, with 7 bases spanning the gap. The CDR3 is 11 residues long. The CDR3 sequence is CASSTGNEQFF. The CDR3 DNA reads TGTGCCAGCAGTACAGGGAATGAGCAGTTCTTC.

J is TRBJ2-3 and V is TRBV5-1, with 8 bases that match TRBD1. The CDR3 is made up of 19 amino acids. The germline CDR1 and CDR2 sequences are SGHRS and YFSETQ. The ends lost 4 bases at V and 1 base at J; junction bases unmatched: 17. CDR3 in DNA: TGCGCCAGCAGCCCCTCCTCGATGGGGACAGGTATTGGCACAGATACGCAGTATTTT. It is translated as CASSPSSMGTGIGTDTQYF.

This chain uses TRBV19 with TRBJ1-4; D is unresolved. Trimming pared 7 bases from V and 0 bases from J, leaving 9 bases between. CDR1 is LNHDA and CDR2 is SQIVND in the germline V gene (reference sequence). CDR3 length: 14 residues. CDR3 nucleotides: TGTGCCAGTACAGCGGAAGCAACTAATGAAAAACTGTTTTTT. This gives the protein CASTAEATNEKLFF.

V is TRBV2 and J is TRBJ2-1; tentative D call: TRBD1 (6 bases). The CDR3 totals 16 residues. Germline V lookup: CDR1 SNHLY, CDR2 FYNNEI. Trimming pared 2 bases from V and 8 bases from J, leaving 19 bases between. The CDR3 region has the DNA TGTGCCAGCAGTGAACTGTCAGGGGAATTTTCGGATGAGCAGTTCTTC. Translation: CASSELSGEFSDEQFF.

The CDR3 region is CASSSAPNYGYTF. The CDR3 DNA reads as TGTGCCAGCAGTTCGGCTCCGAACTATGGCTACACCTTC. This sequence joins TRBV27 and TRBJ1-2, with D unresolved. Trimming removed 4 bases at V and 2 bases at J, with 8 bases between. The CDR3 covers 13 residues. Germline assignment: CDR1 MNHEY and CDR2 SMNVEV (reference sequence).

V gene TRBV6-1 combines with J gene TRBJ2-1; perhaps TRBD2 as D (6 bases). Trimming removed 6 bases at V and 8 bases at J, with 20 bases between. The CDR3 loop spans 15 amino acids. Germline V gives CDR1 MNHNS, CDR2 SASEGT. As DNA, the CDR3 is TGTGCCAGCAGCCCTATACGCGGGACGCCACATGAGCAGTTCTTC. As protein: CASSPIRGTPHEQFF.

V usage is TRBV6-1 and J usage is TRBJ2-3; no clear D. The CDR3 loop spans 13 amino acids. Germline CDR1 MNHNS, CDR2 SASEGT. The V end lost 6 bases, the J end lost 4 bases, and 11 bases lay between the germline ends. For the CDR3, the DNA is TGTGCCAGCAGCGTAAGGGAATCAGATACGCAGTATTTT. Encoded protein: CASSVRESDTQYF.

This chain uses TRBV4-1 with TRBJ1-2, with D possibly TRBD1 on 5 matching bases. V dropped 6 bases and J dropped 4 bases, with 24 bases sitting between them. Germline V gene sequence: CDR1 MGHRA, CDR2 YSYEKL. The CDR3 totals 17 residues. The CDR3 nucleotides are TGCGCCAGCAGTCCCGAAAAGCGGGGGTGGGACCTCTATGGCTACACCTTC. This sequence encodes CASSPEKRGWDLYGYTF.

CDR3 nucleotides: TGCGCCAGCAGCCAGACAGAAACCACTGAAGCTTTCTTT. This sequence encodes CASSQTETTEAFF. The gene calls are TRBV10-1 and TRBJ1-1; TRBD1 is a possible D gene (5 bases). Deletions cut 6 bases from V and 4 bases from J, with 12 bases between. The CDR3 spans 13 residues. Per germline, CDR1 WNHNN and CDR2 SYGVQD (reference sequence).

V and J are TRBV9 and TRBJ2-7; TRBD2 matches 10 bases. V dropped 1 base and J dropped 6; count of bases not matched to a gene: 4. CDR1 and CDR2 (germline): SGDLS, YYNGEE. The CDR3 spans 14 residues. This CDR3 is CASSVLAGDVEQYF. CDR3 DNA sequence: TGTGCCAGCAGCGTACTAGCGGGAGATGTCGAGCAGTACTTC.

This chain uses TRBV2 with TRBJ1-1, with D maybe TRBD1 (6 bases). CDR3 length: 15 residues. V was trimmed by 8 bases and J by 5 bases, leaving 21 bases between them. Germline V CDR1 and CDR2: SNHLY, FYNNEI. The CDR3 protein is CASPLYRDTTTEAFF. CDR3 in DNA: TGTGCCAGCCCTCTCTACAGGGACACTACGACTGAAGCTTTCTTT.

The J gene is TRBJ2-5, the V gene TRBV7-2; TRBD1 matches 10 bases. Germline values: CDR1 SGHTA, CDR2 FQGNSA. J lost 5 bases, V lost 5 bases, and 8 bases had no gene match. The CDR3 totals 15 residues. DNA of the CDR3: TGTGCCAGCAGCGTAGGGACAGGGGTTTGGGAGACCCAGTACTTC. This codes for CASSVGTGVWETQYF.

This clone has only one observation. CDR3 sequence: CASSPGLLAYNEQFF. As DNA, the CDR3 is TGTGCCAGCAGCCCGGGACTACTGGCCTACAATGAGCAGTTCTTC. The chain uses TRBV7-2 and TRBJ2-1; 7 nucleotides match TRBD2. Germline CDR1 SGHTA, CDR2 FQGNSA. This CDR3 contains 15 residues. V lost 5 bases, J lost 2 bases, and 6 bases stayed unmatched.

The chain joins TRBV30 to TRBJ2-3; 14 bases align to TRBD2. With 0 bases clipped from V and 2 bases from J, the junction kept 1 base outside the gene matches. This CDR3 contains 16 residues. The germline V gene encodes CDR1 GTSNPN and CDR2 SVGIG (reference sequence). CDR3 residues: CAWSVGLAGDTDTQYF. The CDR3 bases are TGTGCCTGGAGTGTGGGACTAGCGGGAGACACAGATACGCAGTATTTT.

The chain combines TRBV7-6 with TRBJ2-1; D remains unclear. Trimming removed 2 bases at V and 5 bases at J, with 10 bases between. The CDR3 has 14 amino acids. The V gene's germline CDR1 is SGHVS and CDR2 FNYEAQ. The CDR3 DNA sequence: TGTGCCAGCAGCTTAAGGCAGGCGGACAATGAGCAGTTCTTC. Its translation is CASSLRQADNEQFF.

The V and J genes are TRBV7-6 and TRBJ1-5, with TRBD1 matching 9 bases. Trimming took 4 bases from V and 2 from J; bases not matched to a gene: 15. The germline CDR1 and CDR2 sequences are SGHVS and FNYEAQ. The CDR3 sequence is 19 residues long. Here the CDR3 reads CASSSSFGTGRFGNQPQHF. CDR3 DNA: TGTGCCAGCAGCTCATCCTTCGGGACAGGGAGGTTTGGCAATCAGCCCCAGCATTTT.

This chain uses TRBV11-2 with TRBJ2-7; D ambiguous. Germline V lookup: CDR1 SGHAT, CDR2 FQNNGV. The CDR3 loop spans 13 amino acids. V was clipped by 2 bases and J by 3 bases, with 8 bases between them. The CDR3 DNA sequence: TGTGCCAGCAGCTTAATTCCTGGCTACGAGCAGTACTTC. Translation: CASSLIPGYEQYF.

V gene TRBV5-5 combines with J gene TRBJ2-7, with 8 positions matching TRBD2. V was clipped by 6 bases and J by 4 bases; unmatched bases: 9. The CDR3 spans 14 residues. Per germline, CDR1 SGHKS and CDR2 YYEKEE (reference sequence). The DNA of the CDR3 is TGTGCCAGCAAGGGTTCGGGAGGGCGGTACGAGCAGTACTTC. This encodes CASKGSGGRYEQYF.

This sequence joins TRBV27 and TRBJ2-7, with 10 bases lining up with TRBD2. The J segment lost 6 bases and the V segment lost 3 bases, leaving 11 bases of the junction unmatched. CDR3 size: 16 residues. Per the germline V gene, CDR1 is MNHEY and CDR2 is SMNVEV (reference sequence). The CDR3 region has the DNA TGTGCCAGCAGTTTCCTACACCCTAGCGGGAGTACCGAGCAGTACTTC. Translating gives CASSFLHPSGSTEQYF.

The genes are TRBV5-1 and TRBJ2-2; 10 bases match TRBD1. Looked up from germline, CDR1 is SGHRS and CDR2 is YFSETQ. CDR3 length equals 14 residues. V lost 4 bases to trimming and J lost 7 bases; unmatched junction nucleotides: 4. CDR3 protein: CASSVGQGIGELFF. In DNA, the CDR3 is TGCGCCAGCAGCGTGGGACAGGGGATCGGGGAGCTGTTTTTT.

The rearrangement joins TRBV5-4 to TRBJ2-7; D is unclear. Deletions cut 0 bases from V and 2 bases from J, with 9 bases between. The CDR3 spans 14 residues. The germline CDR1 and CDR2 sequences are SGHNT and YYREEE (reference sequence). This CDR3 reads CASSLESATYEQYF. DNA for the CDR3: TGTGCCAGCAGCTTGGAATCCGCCACCTACGAGCAGTACTTC.

The genes are TRBV9 and TRBJ2-6; D is uncertain. CDR3 length: 17 amino acids. Per the germline V gene, CDR1 is SGDLS and CDR2 is YYNGEE. Trimming left V 4 bases short and J 0 bases short, with 14 bases between. This CDR3 is CASSPQVSPSGANVLTF. The CDR3 nucleotides are TGTGCCAGCAGCCCCCAAGTCAGCCCCTCTGGGGCCAACGTCCTGACTTTC.

The chain uses TRBV7-6 and TRBJ1-4, with D possibly being TRBD1 (5 bases). Germline V gives CDR1 SGHVS, CDR2 FNYEAQ. This CDR3 has 13 residues. V lost 5 bases and J lost 5, with 9 bases in between. CDR3 in amino acids: CASSPGTNEKLFF. The CDR3 DNA sequence: TGTGCCAGCAGCCCCGGGACCAATGAAAAACTGTTTTTT.

In this sample, this clone turned up once. The chain is built from TRBV10-2 and TRBJ1-1; no reliable D call. V lost 1 base and J 8 bases, leaving 11 bases between the germline ends. In germline, CDR1 is WSHSY, CDR2 SAAADI. The CDR3 extends over 13 amino acids. CDR3 sequence reads: CASSEYVTLEAFF. The CDR3 DNA is TGCGCCAGCAGTGAGTATGTAACCCTCGAAGCTTTCTTT.

This chain joins TRBV9 and TRBJ2-7; TRBD2 is a possible D gene (5 bases). The CDR3 length is 14 residues. Looked up from germline, CDR1 is SGDLS and CDR2 is YYNGEE. The V gene lost 0 bases and the J gene lost 0 bases, with 7 bases spanning the gap. The CDR3 coding sequence is TGTGCCAGCAGCGTAGAGGACTTCTCCTACGAGCAGTACTTC. Its translation is CASSVEDFSYEQYF.

The gene calls are TRBV2 and TRBJ1-1, with D perhaps matching TRBD1 (5 bases). The V end lost 0 bases, the J end lost 5 bases, and 10 bases lay between the germline ends. This CDR3 has 14 amino acids. Germline loops: CDR1 SNHLY, CDR2 FYNNEI. The CDR3 DNA follows: TGTGCCAGCAGTGAAGCGCAGGGTGGGACTGAAGCTTTCTTT. Amino acids: CASSEAQGGTEAFF. The whole variable domain, filled in from reference TRBV2 and TRBJ1-1, reads EPEVTQTPSHQVTQMGQEVILRCVPISNHLYFYWYRQILGQKVEFLVSFYNNEISEKSEIFDDQFSVERPDGSNFTLKIRSTKLEDSAMYFCASSEAQGGTEAFFGQGTRLTVV.